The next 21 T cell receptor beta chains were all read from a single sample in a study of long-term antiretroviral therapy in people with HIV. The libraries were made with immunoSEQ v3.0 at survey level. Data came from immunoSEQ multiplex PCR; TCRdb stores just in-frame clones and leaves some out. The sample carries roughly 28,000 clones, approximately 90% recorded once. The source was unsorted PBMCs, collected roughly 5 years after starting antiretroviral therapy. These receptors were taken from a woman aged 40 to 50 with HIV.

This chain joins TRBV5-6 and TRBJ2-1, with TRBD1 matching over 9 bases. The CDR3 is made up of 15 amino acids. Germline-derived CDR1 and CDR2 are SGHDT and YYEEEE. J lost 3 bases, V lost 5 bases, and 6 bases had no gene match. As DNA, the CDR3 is TGTGCCAGCAGGTGGGGACAGGGCATCTACAATGAGCAGTTCTTC. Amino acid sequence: CASRWGQGIYNEQFF. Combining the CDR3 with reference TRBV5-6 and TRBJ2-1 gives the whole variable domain DAGVTQSPTHLIKTRGQQVTLRCSPKSGHDTVSWYQQALGQGPQFIFQYYEEEERQRGNFPDRFSGHQFPNYSSELNVNALLLGDSALYLCASRWGQGIYNEQFFGPGTRLTVL.

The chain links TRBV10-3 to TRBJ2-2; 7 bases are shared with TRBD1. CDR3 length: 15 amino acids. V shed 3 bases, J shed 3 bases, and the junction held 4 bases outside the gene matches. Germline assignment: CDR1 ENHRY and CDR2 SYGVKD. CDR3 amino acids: CAISERTGYTGELFF. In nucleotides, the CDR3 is TGTGCCATCAGTGAAAGGACAGGATACACCGGGGAGCTGTTTTTT.

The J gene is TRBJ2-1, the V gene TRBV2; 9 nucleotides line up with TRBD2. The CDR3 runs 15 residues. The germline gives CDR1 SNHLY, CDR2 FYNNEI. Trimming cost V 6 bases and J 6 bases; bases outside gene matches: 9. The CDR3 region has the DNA TGTGCCAGCAGAACCGGGACTAGCAAGCTCAATGAGCAGTTCTTC. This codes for CASRTGTSKLNEQFF.

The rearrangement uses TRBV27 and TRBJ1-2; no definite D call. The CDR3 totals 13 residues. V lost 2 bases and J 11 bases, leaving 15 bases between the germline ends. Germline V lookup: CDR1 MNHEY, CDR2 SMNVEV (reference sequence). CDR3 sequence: CASSLSTAVEYTF. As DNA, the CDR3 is TGTGCCAGCAGTTTAAGTACAGCAGTTGAATACACCTTC.

CDR3 loop: CASSLPTGLGEKLFF. The CDR3 nucleotides are TGTGCCAGTAGTCTCCCGACAGGGCTTGGAGAAAAACTGTTTTTT. This sequence joins TRBV19 and TRBJ1-4; TRBD1 aligns across 7 bases. After removal of 5 bases from V and 8 bases from J, the junction contained 11 bases not matched to a gene. The CDR3 sequence is 15 residues long. Germline-derived CDR1 and CDR2 are LNHDA and SQIVND (reference sequence).

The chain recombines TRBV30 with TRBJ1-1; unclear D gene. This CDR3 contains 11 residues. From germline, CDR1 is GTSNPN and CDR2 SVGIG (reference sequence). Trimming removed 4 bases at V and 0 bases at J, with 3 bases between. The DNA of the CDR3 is TGTGCCTGGATACTGAACACTGAAGCTTTCTTT. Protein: CAWILNTEAFF.

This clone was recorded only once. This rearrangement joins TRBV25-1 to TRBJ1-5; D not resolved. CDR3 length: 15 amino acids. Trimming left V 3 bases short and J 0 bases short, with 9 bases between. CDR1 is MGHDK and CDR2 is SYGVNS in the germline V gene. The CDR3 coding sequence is TGTGCCAGCAGTGACGATGTTAATAGCAATCAGCCCCAGCATTTT. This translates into CASSDDVNSNQPQHF.

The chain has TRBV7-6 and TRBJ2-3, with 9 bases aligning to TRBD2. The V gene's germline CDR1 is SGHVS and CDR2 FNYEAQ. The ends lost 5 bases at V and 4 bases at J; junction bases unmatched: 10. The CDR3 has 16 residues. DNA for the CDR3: TGTGCCAGCAGCCATGGGTGGGGCGGGGGGGCAGATACGCAGTATTTT. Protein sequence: CASSHGWGGGADTQYF.

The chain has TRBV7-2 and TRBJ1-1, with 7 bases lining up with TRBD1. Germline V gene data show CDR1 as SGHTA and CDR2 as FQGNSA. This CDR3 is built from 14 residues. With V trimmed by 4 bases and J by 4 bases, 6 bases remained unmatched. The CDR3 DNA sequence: TGTGCCAGCAGCTCAGACAGGGTTGCCACTGAAGCTTTCTTT. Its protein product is CASSSDRVATEAFF.

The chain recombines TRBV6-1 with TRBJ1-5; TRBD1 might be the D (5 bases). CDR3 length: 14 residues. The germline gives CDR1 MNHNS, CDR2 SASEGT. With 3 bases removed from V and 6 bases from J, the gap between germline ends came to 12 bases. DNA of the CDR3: TGTGCCAGCAGTGATGGGGCCGGAGGTCAGCCCCAGCATTTT. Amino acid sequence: CASSDGAGGQPQHF.

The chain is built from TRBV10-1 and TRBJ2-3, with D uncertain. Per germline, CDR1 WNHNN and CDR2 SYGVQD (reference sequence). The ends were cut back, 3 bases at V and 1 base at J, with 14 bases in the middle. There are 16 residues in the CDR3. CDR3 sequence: CASSDTSLIGTDTQYF. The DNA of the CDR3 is TGCGCCAGCAGTGATACAAGTTTAATTGGCACAGATACGCAGTATTTT.

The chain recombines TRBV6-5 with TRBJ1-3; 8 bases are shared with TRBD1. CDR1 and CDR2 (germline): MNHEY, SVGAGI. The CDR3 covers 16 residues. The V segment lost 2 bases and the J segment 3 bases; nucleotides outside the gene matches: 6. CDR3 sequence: CASSYAQGAGGNTIYF. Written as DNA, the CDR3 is TGTGCCAGCAGTTACGCCCAGGGGGCGGGTGGAAACACCATATATTTT.

The CDR3 sequence: CASSSAKRENEQFF. The CDR3 DNA reads as TGCGCCAGCAGCAGCGCTAAGCGCGAAAATGAGCAGTTCTTC. The J gene is TRBJ2-1, the V gene TRBV5-1, with no clear D. The V gene's germline CDR1 is SGHRS and CDR2 YFSETQ. Trimming removed 4 bases at V and 7 bases at J, with 15 bases between. The CDR3 is 14 amino acids.

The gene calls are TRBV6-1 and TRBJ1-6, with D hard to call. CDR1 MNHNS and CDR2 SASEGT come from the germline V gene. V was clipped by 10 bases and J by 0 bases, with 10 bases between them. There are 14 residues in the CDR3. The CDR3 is CAIGRSSYNSPLHF. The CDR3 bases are TGTGCCATCGGGAGGAGCTCCTATAATTCACCCCTCCACTTT.

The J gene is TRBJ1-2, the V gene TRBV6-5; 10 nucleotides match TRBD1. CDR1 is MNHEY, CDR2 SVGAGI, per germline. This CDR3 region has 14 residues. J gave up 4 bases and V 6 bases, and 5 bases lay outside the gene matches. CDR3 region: CASRLDRGSYGYTF. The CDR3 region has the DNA TGTGCCAGCAGGCTGGACAGGGGGTCCTATGGCTACACCTTC.

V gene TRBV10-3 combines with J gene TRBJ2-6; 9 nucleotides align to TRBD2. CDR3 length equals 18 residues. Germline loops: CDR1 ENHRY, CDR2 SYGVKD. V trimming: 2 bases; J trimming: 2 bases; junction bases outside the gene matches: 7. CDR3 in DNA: TGTGCCATCAGTGAGGGTCTAGCGGGAATAACTGGGGCCAACGTCCTGACTTTC. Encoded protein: CAISEGLAGITGANVLTF.

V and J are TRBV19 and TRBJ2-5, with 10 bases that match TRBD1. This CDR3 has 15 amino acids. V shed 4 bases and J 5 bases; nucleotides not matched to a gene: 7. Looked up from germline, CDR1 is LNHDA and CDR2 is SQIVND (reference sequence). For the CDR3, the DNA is TGTGCCAGTAGTAACCGGGACAGGGGTCAGGAGACCCAGTACTTC. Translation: CASSNRDRGQETQYF.

This CDR3 reads CATQDPRNTEAFF. The CDR3 DNA follows: TGTGCCACCCAAGATCCCCGGAACACTGAAGCTTTCTTT. This chain links TRBV6-5 with TRBJ1-1; no reliable D call. The germline gives CDR1 MNHEY, CDR2 SVGAGI. V was shortened by 10 bases and J by 1 base, with 13 bases between the two germline ends. The CDR3 extends over 13 amino acids.

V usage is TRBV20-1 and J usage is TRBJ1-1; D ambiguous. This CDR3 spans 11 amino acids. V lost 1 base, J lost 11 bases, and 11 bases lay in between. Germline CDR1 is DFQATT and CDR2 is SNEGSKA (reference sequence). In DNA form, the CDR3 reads TGCAGTGCTAGAGTTGACTGGTTGGCTTTCTTT. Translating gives CSARVDWLAFF.

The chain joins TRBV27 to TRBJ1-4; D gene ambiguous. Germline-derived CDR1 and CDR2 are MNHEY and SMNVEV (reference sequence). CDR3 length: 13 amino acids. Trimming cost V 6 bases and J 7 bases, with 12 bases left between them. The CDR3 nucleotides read TGTGCCAGCAGCCCCCTTATTTTTGAAAAACTGTTTTTT. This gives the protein CASSPLIFEKLFF.

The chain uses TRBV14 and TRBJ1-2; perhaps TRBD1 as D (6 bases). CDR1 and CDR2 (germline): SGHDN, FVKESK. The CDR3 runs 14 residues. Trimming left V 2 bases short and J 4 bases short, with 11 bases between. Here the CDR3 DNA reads TGTGCCAGCAGCCAAAGCCGGGACACCTATGGCTACACCTTC. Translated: CASSQSRDTYGYTF. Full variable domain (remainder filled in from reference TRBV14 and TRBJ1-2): EAGVTQFPSHSVIEKGQTVTLRCDPISGHDNLYWYRRVMGKEIKFLLHFVKESKQDESGMPNNRFLAERTGGTYSTLKVQPAELEDSGVYFCASSQSRDTYGYTFGSGTRLTVV.